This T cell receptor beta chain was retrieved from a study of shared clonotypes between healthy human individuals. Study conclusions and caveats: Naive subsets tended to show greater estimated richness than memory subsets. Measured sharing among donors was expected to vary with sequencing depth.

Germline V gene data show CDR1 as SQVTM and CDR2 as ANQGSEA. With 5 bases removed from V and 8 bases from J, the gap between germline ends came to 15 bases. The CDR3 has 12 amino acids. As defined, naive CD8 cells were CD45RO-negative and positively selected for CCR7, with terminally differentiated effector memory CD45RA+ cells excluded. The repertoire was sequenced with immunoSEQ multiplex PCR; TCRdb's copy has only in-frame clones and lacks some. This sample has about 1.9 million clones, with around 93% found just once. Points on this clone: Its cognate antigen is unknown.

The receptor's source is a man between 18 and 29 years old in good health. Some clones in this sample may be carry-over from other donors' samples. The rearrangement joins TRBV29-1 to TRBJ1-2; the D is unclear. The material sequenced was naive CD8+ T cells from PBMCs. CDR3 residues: CSVLAIPGGYTF. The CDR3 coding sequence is TGCAGCGTTTTGGCGATTCCGGGCGGCTACACCTTC.